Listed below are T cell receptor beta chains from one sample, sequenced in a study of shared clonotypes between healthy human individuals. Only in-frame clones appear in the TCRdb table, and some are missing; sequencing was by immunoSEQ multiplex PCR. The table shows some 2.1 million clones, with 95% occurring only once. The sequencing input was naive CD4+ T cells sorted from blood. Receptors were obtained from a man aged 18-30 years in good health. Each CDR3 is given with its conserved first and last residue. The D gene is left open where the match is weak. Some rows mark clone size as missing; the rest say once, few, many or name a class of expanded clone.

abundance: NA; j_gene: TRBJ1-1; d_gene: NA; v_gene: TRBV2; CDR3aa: CASTMKVAGTEAFF; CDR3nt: TGTGCCAGCACCATGAAGGTGGCTGGCACTGAAGCTTTCTTT
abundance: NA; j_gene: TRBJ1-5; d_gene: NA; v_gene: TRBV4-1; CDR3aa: CASSQEGGRGSQPQHF; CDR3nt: TGCGCCAGCAGCCAAGAAGGTGGCCGGGGGTCTCAGCCCCAGCATTTT
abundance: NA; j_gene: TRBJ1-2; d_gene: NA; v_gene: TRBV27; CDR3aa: CASSLLGSYGYTF; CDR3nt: TGTGCCAGCAGTTTATTAGGGTCCTATGGCTACACCTTC
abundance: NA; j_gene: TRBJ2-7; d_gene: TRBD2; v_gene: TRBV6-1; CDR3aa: CASILAGGLSYEQYF; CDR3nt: TGTGCCAGCATCTTAGCGGGAGGTCTATCCTACGAGCAGTACTTC
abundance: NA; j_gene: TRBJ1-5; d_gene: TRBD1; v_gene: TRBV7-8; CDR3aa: CASSAGQFNQPQHF; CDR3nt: TGTGCCAGCAGTGCGGGACAGTTCAATCAGCCCCAGCATTTT
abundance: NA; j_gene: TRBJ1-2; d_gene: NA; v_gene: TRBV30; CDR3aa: CAWSEGSYGYTF; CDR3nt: TGTGCCTGGAGTGAGGGATCCTATGGCTACACCTTC
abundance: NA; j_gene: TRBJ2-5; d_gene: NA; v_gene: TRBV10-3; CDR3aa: CAISERVVETQYF; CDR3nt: TGTGCCATCAGTGAAAGGGTCGTAGAGACCCAGTACTTC
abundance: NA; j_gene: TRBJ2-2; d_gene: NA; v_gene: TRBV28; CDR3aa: CASSLPSGELFF; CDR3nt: TGTGCCAGCAGTTTACCGTCCGGGGAGCTGTTTTTT
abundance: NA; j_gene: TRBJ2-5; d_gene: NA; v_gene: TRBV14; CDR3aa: CASSTRDYQETQYF; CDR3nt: TGTGCCAGCAGCACCCGGGACTACCAAGAGACCCAGTACTTC
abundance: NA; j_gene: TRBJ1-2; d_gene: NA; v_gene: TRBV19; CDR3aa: CASSPGGGYTF; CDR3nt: TGTGCCAGTAGTCCCGGTGGGGGCTACACCTTC
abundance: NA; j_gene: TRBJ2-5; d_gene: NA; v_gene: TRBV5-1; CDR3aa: CASSLGFAEETQYF; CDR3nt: TGCGCCAGCAGCTTGGGCTTTGCCGAAGAGACCCAGTACTTC
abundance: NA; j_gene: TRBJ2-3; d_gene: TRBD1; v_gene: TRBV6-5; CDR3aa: CASSSQGASTDTQYF; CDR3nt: TGTGCCAGCAGTTCACAGGGGGCTAGTACAGATACGCAGTATTTT
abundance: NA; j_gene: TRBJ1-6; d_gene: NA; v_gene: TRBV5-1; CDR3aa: CASSDGNSPLHF; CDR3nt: TGCGCCAGCTCAGACGGTAATTCACCCCTCCACTTT
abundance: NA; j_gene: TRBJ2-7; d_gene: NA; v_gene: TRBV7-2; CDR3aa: CASSLVPQGQYF; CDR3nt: TGTGCCAGCAGCTTAGTCCCGCAGGGGCAGTACTTC
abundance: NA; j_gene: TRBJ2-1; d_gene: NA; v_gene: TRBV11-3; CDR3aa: CASSLGDYNEQFF; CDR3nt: TGTGCCAGCAGCTTAGGGGACTACAATGAGCAGTTCTTC
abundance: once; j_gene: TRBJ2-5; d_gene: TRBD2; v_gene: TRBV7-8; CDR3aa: CASSFRTSLDGETQYF; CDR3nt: TGTGCCAGCAGCTTTAGGACTAGCTTGGACGGGGAGACCCAGTACTTC
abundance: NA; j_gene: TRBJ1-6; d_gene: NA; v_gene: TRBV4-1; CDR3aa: CASSQDLSGANSPLHF; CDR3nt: TGCGCCAGCAGCCAAGATCTTTCAGGGGCGAATTCACCCCTCCACTTT
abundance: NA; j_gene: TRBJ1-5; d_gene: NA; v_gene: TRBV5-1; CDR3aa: CASSLAPGNQPQHF; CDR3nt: TGCGCCAGCAGCTTGGCCCCGGGAAATCAGCCCCAGCATTTT
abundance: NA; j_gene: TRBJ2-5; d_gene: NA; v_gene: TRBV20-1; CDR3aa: CSAIGKETQYF; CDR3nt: TGCAGTGCTATTGGGAAAGAGACCCAGTACTTC
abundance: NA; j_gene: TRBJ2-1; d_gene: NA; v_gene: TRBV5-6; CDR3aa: CASSFLTEQFF; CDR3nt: TGTGCCAGCAGCTTTCTGACTGAGCAGTTCTTC
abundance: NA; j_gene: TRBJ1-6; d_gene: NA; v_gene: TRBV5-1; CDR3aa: CASKQGENSPLHF; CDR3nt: TGCGCCAGCAAACAGGGTGAAAATTCACCCCTCCACTTT
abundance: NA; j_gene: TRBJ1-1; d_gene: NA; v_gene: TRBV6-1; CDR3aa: CASSVLPNTEAFF; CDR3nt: TGTGCCAGCAGTGTCCTGCCGAACACTGAAGCTTTCTTT
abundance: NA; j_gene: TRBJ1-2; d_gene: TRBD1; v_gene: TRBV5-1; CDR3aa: CASSPHRDRGRWYGYTF; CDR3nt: TGCGCCAGCAGCCCCCACCGGGACAGGGGGCGATGGTATGGCTACACCTTC
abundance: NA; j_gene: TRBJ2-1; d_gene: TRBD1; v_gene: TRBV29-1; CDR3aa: CSAHRGQGEQFF; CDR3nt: TGCAGCGCCCACAGGGGCCAGGGTGAGCAGTTCTTC
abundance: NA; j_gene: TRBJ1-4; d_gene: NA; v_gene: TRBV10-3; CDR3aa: CAISEDEKLFF; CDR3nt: TGTGCCATCAGTGAAGATGAAAAACTGTTTTTT
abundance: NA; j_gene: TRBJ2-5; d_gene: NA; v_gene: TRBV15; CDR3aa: CATSFDGGTETQYF; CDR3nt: TGTGCCACCAGCTTCGACGGGGGAACGGAGACCCAGTACTTC
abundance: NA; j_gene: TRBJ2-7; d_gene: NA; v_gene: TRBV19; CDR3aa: CASSPQETVGSYEQYF; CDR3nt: TGTGCCAGTAGTCCTCAAGAAACCGTGGGCTCCTACGAGCAGTACTTC
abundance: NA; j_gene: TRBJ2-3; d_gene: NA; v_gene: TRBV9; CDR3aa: CASSLTWSAGRIYLGTDTQYF; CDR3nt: TGTGCCAGCAGCTTGACGTGGTCCGCAGGGAGGATCTACCTCGGGACAGATACGCAGTATTTT
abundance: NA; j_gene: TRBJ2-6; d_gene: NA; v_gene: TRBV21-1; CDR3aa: CASNRSGSSLSGANVLTF; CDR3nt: TGTGCCAGCAACAGATCAGGGAGTTCCCTCTCTGGGGCCAACGTCCTGACTTTC
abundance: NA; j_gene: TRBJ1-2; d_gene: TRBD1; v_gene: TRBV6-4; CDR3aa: CASSDSKTGVYGYTF; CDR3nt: TGTGCCAGCAGTGACTCGAAAACAGGGGTCTATGGCTACACCTTC
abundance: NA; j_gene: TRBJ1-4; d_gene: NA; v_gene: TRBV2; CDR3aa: CASSVRGTNEKLFF; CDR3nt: TGTGCCAGCAGTGTAAGGGGCACTAATGAAAAACTGTTTTTT
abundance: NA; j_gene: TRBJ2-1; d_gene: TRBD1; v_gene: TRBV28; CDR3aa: CASSFWGTGQGYNEQFF; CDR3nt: TGTGCCAGCAGTTTTTGGGGAACGGGACAGGGCTACAATGAGCAGTTCTTC
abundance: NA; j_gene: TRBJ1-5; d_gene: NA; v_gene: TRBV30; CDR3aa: CAWSKDHQPQHF; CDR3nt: TGTGCCTGGAGTAAAGACCATCAGCCCCAGCATTTT
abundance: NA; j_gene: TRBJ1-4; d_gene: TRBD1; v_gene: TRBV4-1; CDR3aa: CASSPMGQGALGGEKLFF; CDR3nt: TGCGCCAGCAGCCCCATGGGACAGGGGGCCCTCGGAGGGGAAAAACTGTTTTTT
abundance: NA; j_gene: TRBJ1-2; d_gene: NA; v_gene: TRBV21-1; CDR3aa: CASSNNRGRAHGYTF; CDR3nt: TGTGCCAGCAGCAACAACAGGGGGCGAGCCCATGGCTACACCTTC
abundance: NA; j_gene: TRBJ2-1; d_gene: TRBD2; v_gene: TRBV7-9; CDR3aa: CASSLFRTSGGYNEQFF; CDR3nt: TGTGCCAGCAGCTTGTTTCGGACTAGCGGGGGCTACAATGAGCAGTTCTTC
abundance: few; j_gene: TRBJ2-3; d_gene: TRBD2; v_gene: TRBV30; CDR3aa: CAWAESGRAWGDTQYF; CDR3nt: TGTGCCTGGGCGGAAAGCGGGAGGGCCTGGGGAGATACGCAGTATTTT